Included here is one T cell receptor beta chain sequence, with context. Antigen unknown. The data were taken from a study of early stage breast cancer tumors. Study results and caveats: Tumors had roughly 2.5-fold higher T cell density and higher clonality than adjacent normal breast tissue.

Produced via immunoSEQ multiplex PCR; TCRdb's table is partial and in-frame only. The data show about 5,000 clones, around 66% seen once. CDR1 is LNHNV and CDR2 is YYDKDF in the germline V gene (reference sequence). The CDR3 has 17 amino acids. The V end was cut by 0 bases, the J end by 5 bases, with 18 bases between. The receptor was isolated from a person aged 45-60 years with breast cancer. The sample comprised breast tumor tissue. This sequence joins TRBV15 and TRBJ2-3; D may be TRBD1 or TRBD2 (5 bases each). CDR3 sequence (DNA): TGTGCCACCAGCAGAGATTTCGGGGCGAGATTTAAAGATACGCAGTATTTT. Translated: CATSRDFGARFKDTQYF.